Below, 15 T cell receptor beta chains from the same sample are listed, as sequenced in a study of blood T cells in healthy people across ages. The authors ran a second PCR of about 7 to 12 cycles using a sample-barcoded 5' primer and a J-beta primer mix. TCRdb analysed the 5' RACE reads with MiXCR anew, one entry per CDR3 protein. The sample yields roughly 640,000 distinct CDR3 sequences, about 30% seen once. The material sequenced was blood. These receptors all come from a woman older than 75 in good health.

Comment on this clonotype: One junction end does not reproduce the germline sequence, and a read error may be involved. V gene TRBV9 combines with J gene TRBJ1-1, with D possibly being TRBD1 (5 bases). This CDR3 is 14 amino acids long. Germline V gene sequence: CDR1 SGDLS, CDR2 YYNGEE. CDR3 in DNA: TGTGCCAGCGGCGTGAGACAGATGAACACTGAAGCTTTCTTT. This sequence encodes CASGVRQMNTEAFF.

This clonotype was seen at least ten times. The chain combines TRBV18 with TRBJ1-5, with 11 bases aligning to TRBD1. Germline lookup yields CDR1 KGHSH and CDR2 LQKENI. Losses at the gene ends were 3 bases for V and 5 bases for J; bases not matched to a gene: 3. CDR3 length equals 15 residues. For the CDR3, the DNA is TGTGCCAGCTCACCCCGGACAGGGGGCGATCAGCCCCAGCATTTT. This codes for CASSPRTGGDQPQHF.

This clonotype was counted many times. V and J are TRBV10-3 and TRBJ1-2; D ambiguous. The CDR3 spans 13 residues. Germline CDR1 and CDR2: ENHRY and SYGVKD. Trimming took off 3 bases at V and 2 bases at J, with 7 bases between the two ends. The CDR3 region is CAISDQENYGYTF. CDR3 nucleotides: TGTGCCATCAGTGACCAGGAGAACTATGGCTACACCTTC.

This clonotype was picked up many times. The chain is built from TRBV12-3 or TRBV12-4 and TRBJ2-7; D could derive from TRBD1 or TRBD2 (5 bases each). V lost 1 base and J 0 bases, leaving 10 bases between the germline ends. The CDR3 length is 15 residues. CDR3: CASSLEVGTSYEQYF. The CDR3 nucleotides are TGTGCCAGCAGTTTAGAGGTGGGGACCTCCTACGAGCAGTACTTC.

This clonotype was counted a few times. Being one base from a much bigger clone, this may be a read error. This sequence joins TRBV24-1 and TRBJ2-1, with 7 bases that match TRBD1. After removal of 11 bases from V and 2 bases from J, the junction contained 8 bases not matched to a gene. Germline CDR1 reads KGHDR; CDR2 reads SFDVKD. This CDR3 comprises 14 residues. The CDR3 nucleotides are TGTGCCAACTCGACAGGGTGCGCCTACAATGAGCAGTTCTTC. As protein: CANSTGCAYNEQFF.

Many counts were recorded for this clonotype. V and J are TRBV9 and TRBJ2-3; 7 nucleotides agree with TRBD2. The ends lost 3 bases at V and 0 bases at J; junction bases unmatched: 4. The CDR3 covers 15 residues. CDR1 and CDR2 (germline): SGDLS, YYNGEE. CDR3 bases: TGTGCCAGCAGCGACAGAGCGGGGAGCACAGATACGCAGTATTTT. Protein product: CASSDRAGSTDTQYF.

This rearrangement joins TRBV30 to TRBJ1-4, with a possible D match to TRBD1 (5 bases). The germline gives CDR1 GTSNPN, CDR2 SVGIG (reference sequence). V lost 5 bases and J 7 bases, leaving 14 bases between the germline ends. The CDR3 loop spans 13 amino acids. CDR3 in DNA: TGTGCCTGGCTGGCAGTGAGGGGTGAAAAACTGTTTTTT. Translation gives CAWLAVRGEKLFF. The variable domain in full, with the rest retrieved from reference TRBV30 and TRBJ1-4, is SQTIHQWPATLVQPVGSPLSLECTVEGTSNPNLYWYRQAAGRGLQLLFYSVGIGQISSEVPQNLSASRPQDRQFILSSKKLLLSDSGFYLCAWLAVRGEKLFFGSGTQLSVL.

In its sample, this clonotype was seen a few times. The chain couples TRBV12-3 or TRBV12-4 to TRBJ1-6, with unresolved D. The V and J ends lost 5 bases and 0 bases respectively, with 5 bases between them. The CDR3 has 14 residues. CDR3 bases: TGTGCCAGCAGTACGGCCTCCTATAATTCACCCCTCCACTTT. Its protein product is CASSTASYNSPLHF.

This clonotype has a handful of counts. No conserved phenylalanine or tryptophan ends this CDR3, so it is likely a read error. The rearrangement links TRBV3-1 to TRBJ2-1; 9 nucleotides align to TRBD2. This CDR3 is 17 amino acids long. CDR1 is LGHDT and CDR2 is YNNKEL in the germline V gene (reference sequence). The ends lost 0 bases at V and 4 bases at J; junction bases unmatched: 7. The DNA for the CDR3 is TGTGCCAGCAGCCAAGACCTTAGCGGGGGACAATACAATGAGCAGTTCTTA. It specifies CASSQDLSGGQYNEQFL.

Comments on this clonotype: With a much larger clone just one base away, this may be a read error. The CDR3 DNA reads TGTGCCAGCAGCTTAGGTGGGGGGGCCAACGTCCGGACTTTC. This encodes CASSLGGGANVRTF. V and J are TRBV7-9 and TRBJ2-6; D might be TRBD2 (7 bases). The V gene's germline CDR1 is SEHNR and CDR2 FQNEAQ (reference sequence). The CDR3 extends over 14 amino acids.

This clonotype has more than one count but fewer than ten. The chain links TRBV25-1 to TRBJ1-1; D might be TRBD1 (5 bases). CDR3 length: 14 residues. Germline loops: CDR1 MGHDK, CDR2 SYGVNS. V lost 1 base, J lost 2 bases, and 8 bases lay in between. The CDR3 is CASSELGLNTEAFF. In nucleotides, the CDR3 is TGTGCCAGCAGTGAATTGGGGCTTAACACTGAAGCTTTCTTT.

This sequence joins TRBV28 and TRBJ2-2; 7 bases line up with TRBD1. After removal of 3 bases from V and 0 bases from J, the junction contained 13 bases not matched to a gene. The V gene's germline CDR1 is MDHEN and CDR2 SYDVKM. This CDR3 contains 19 residues. The CDR3 DNA follows: TGTGCCAGCAGTTTCCCGGGACAGCACTTTACTTCGAACACCGGGGAGCTGTTTTTT. Encoded protein: CASSFPGQHFTSNTGELFF.

In this sample, this clonotype turned up once. This clone may be a read error of a much larger clone one base away. This sequence joins TRBV29-1 and TRBJ1-1; unclear D gene. Germline V gene lookup returns CDR1 SQVTM and CDR2 ANQGSEA. Trimming shortened V by 2 bases and J by 0 bases, and 10 bases separated the two germline ends. The CDR3 spans 14 residues. CDR3: CSVELGSMNTEAFF. The CDR3 coding sequence is TGCAGCGTTGAACTAGGGAGCATGAACACTGAAGCTTTCTTT.

This clonotype was found many times. The chain combines TRBV24-1 with TRBJ2-3; D call uncertain. V lost 3 bases and J lost 4, with 4 bases in between. This CDR3 spans 12 amino acids. Germline CDR1 is KGHDR and CDR2 is SFDVKD. The CDR3 bases are TGTGCCACCAGTGATGGGGCAGATACGCAGTATTTT. Protein sequence: CATSDGADTQYF.

This clonotype showed up just a few times. The rearrangement uses TRBV4-3 and TRBJ2-3; D gene ambiguous. With 0 bases removed from V and 1 base from J, the gap between germline ends came to 8 bases. Per the germline V gene, CDR1 is LGHNA and CDR2 is YSLEER. The CDR3 totals 15 residues. CDR3 nucleotides: TGCGCCAGCAGCCAAGACGGTGTTCGCACAGATACGCAGTATTTT. It is translated as CASSQDGVRTDTQYF.